The present T cell receptor beta chain was sequenced within a study of T cell clones after liver transplantation. Data came from immunoSEQ multiplex PCR; TCRdb stores just in-frame clones and leaves some out. The sample has about 33,000 clones, more than 90% seen once. Losses at the gene ends were 4 bases for V and 6 bases for J; bases not matched to a gene: 3. CDR1 is WNHNN and CDR2 is SYGVQD in the germline V gene (reference sequence). This CDR3 is 12 amino acids long. The specimen was CD8+ T cells from blood, collected 12 months after liver transplant. The chain links TRBV10-1 to TRBJ2-7, with 7 bases fitting TRBD1. The clonotype was recovered from a human patient who received a liver transplant. Some T cells may have come from the graft donor. The DNA for the CDR3 is TGCGCCAGCAGTGGACAGGGTCCCGAGCAGTACTTC. Translating gives CASSGQGPEQYF.